This section outlines one T cell receptor beta chain sequence together with its context. The antigen is undetermined. Germline V gives CDR1 SGHDN, CDR2 FVKESK. CDR3 length equals 15 residues. V gave up 5 bases and J gave up 0 bases, with 11 bases separating them. This specimen belongs to a study of T cells in localized non-small cell lung cancer. Assay: immunoSEQ multiplex PCR; the TCRdb copy retains only in-frame clones and omits some. The sample includes 35,000 to 40,000 clones, about 86% of them seen just once. General study results and limits: One tumor region alone was sequenced, and heterogeneity therefore remains possible.

The chain uses TRBV14 and TRBJ2-4; a possible D gene is TRBD1 (5 bases). The sequencing used peripheral blood, collected before any cancer treatment. The sequence derives from a man between 40 and 70 years old with stage I lung adenocarcinoma. The CDR3 DNA sequence: TGTGCCAGCAGCGACCGACAGCTAGCCAAAAACATTCAGTACTTC. Translation: CASSDRQLAKNIQYF. Filled out from reference TRBV14 and TRBJ2-4, the complete variable domain reads EAGVTQFPSHSVIEKGQTVTLRCDPISGHDNLYWYRRVMGKEIKFLLHFVKESKQDESGMPNNRFLAERTGGTYSTLKVQPAELEDSGVYFCASSDRQLAKNIQYFGAGTRLSVL.